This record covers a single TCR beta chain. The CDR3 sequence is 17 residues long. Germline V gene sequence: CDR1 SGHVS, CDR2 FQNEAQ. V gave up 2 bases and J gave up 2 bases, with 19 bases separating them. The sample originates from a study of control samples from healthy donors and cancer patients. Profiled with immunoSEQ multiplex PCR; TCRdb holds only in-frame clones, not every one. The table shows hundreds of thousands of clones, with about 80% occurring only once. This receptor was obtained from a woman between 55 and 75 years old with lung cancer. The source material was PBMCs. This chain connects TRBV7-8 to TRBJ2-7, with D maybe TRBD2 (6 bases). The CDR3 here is CASSLTTTGVAPYEQYF. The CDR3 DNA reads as TGTGCCAGCAGCTTAACCACAACGGGGGTTGCCCCCTACGAGCAGTACTTC.